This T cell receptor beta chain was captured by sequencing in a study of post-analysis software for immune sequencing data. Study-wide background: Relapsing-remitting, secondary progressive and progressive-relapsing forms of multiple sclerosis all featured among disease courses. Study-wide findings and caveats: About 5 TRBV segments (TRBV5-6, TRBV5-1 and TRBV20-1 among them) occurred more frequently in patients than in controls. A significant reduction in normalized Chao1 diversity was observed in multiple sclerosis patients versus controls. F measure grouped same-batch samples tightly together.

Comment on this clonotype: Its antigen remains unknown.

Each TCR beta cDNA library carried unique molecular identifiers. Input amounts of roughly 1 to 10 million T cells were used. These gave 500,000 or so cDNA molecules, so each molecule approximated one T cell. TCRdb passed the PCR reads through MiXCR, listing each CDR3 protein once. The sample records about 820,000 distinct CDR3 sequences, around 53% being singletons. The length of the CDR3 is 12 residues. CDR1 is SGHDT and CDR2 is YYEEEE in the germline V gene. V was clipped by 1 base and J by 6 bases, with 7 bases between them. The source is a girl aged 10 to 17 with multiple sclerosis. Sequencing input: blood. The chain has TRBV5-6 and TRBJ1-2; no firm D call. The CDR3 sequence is CASSLWRDGYTF. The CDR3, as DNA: TGTGCCAGCAGCTTGTGGCGGGATGGCTACACCTTC.